Each of the 20 T cell receptor beta chains below was sequenced from the same sample in a study of T cell responses to AZD1222 COVID-19 vaccine. The repertoire was sequenced with immunoSEQ multiplex PCR; TCRdb's copy has only in-frame clones and lacks some. Of about 39,000 clones in the sample, about 88% are singletons; the top ten hold 26%. The source material was peripheral blood, sampled 28 days after the second dose of the MenACWY control vaccine. These receptors were collected from an adult who received the MenACWY meningococcal vaccine as a control.

V is TRBV30 and J is TRBJ2-1, with 9 positions matching TRBD2. Germline lookup yields CDR1 GTSNPN and CDR2 SVGIG (reference sequence). This CDR3 region has 16 residues. The junction had 14 bases not matched to a gene; V was cut back by 2 bases and J by 9 bases. CDR3 protein: CAWSSGLAGERGEQFF. CDR3 in DNA: TGTGCCTGGAGTTCTGGTTTAGCGGGAGAGCGGGGTGAGCAGTTCTTC.

V is TRBV2 and J is TRBJ1-2; D call uncertain. The CDR3 runs to 11 residues. V lost 2 bases, J lost 7 bases, and 5 bases lay in between. The V gene's germline CDR1 is SNHLY and CDR2 FYNNEI. In nucleotides, the CDR3 is TGTGCCAGCAGTGAAAAGGGTGGCTACACCTTC. Translating it yields CASSEKGGYTF.

A word on this clone: The sample carries other DNA sequences with the same CDR3. V gene TRBV7-6 combines with J gene TRBJ2-7; 8 bases align to TRBD1. The length of the CDR3 is 14 residues. CDR1 SGHVS and CDR2 FNYEAQ come from the germline V gene. With V trimmed by 3 bases and J by 2 bases, 3 bases remained unmatched. CDR3 protein: CASSFGTGTYEQYF. CDR3 DNA sequence: TGTGCCAGCAGCTTTGGGACAGGTACCTACGAGCAGTACTTC.

The chain links TRBV30 to TRBJ2-7; no clear D. The CDR3 has 12 residues. Germline CDR1 is GTSNPN and CDR2 is SVGIG (reference sequence). V gave up 0 bases and J gave up 6 bases, with 9 bases separating them. The CDR3: CAWSVGPGEQYF. The CDR3 DNA reads TGTGCCTGGAGTGTAGGCCCAGGCGAGCAGTACTTC.

Notes on this clone: One junction end disagrees with the germline gene, perhaps due to a read error. The chain joins TRBV5-4 to TRBJ2-7; the D gene is possibly TRBD1 (5 bases). Germline loops: CDR1 SGHNT, CDR2 YYREEE (reference sequence). The CDR3 totals 11 residues. CDR3 sequence (DNA): TGTGCCAGCAGCAACGGACGACAGATCGACTTC. Translated, it gives CASSNGRQIDF.

This chain uses TRBV19 with TRBJ2-3; 9 bases align to TRBD1. The CDR3 has 15 amino acids. After removal of 8 bases from V and 2 bases from J, the junction contained 8 bases not matched to a gene. Germline lookup yields CDR1 LNHDA and CDR2 SQIVND (reference sequence). The CDR3 spells CASSRGQGATDTQYF. The CDR3 DNA is TGTGCCAGTTCCCGGGGACAGGGAGCCACAGATACGCAGTATTTT.

This chain joins TRBV15 and TRBJ1-1; D is undetermined. This CDR3 is 15 amino acids long. CDR1 LNHNV and CDR2 YYDKDF come from the germline V gene (reference sequence). The germline V and J ends were trimmed by 1 base and 4 bases, with 13 bases remaining between them. CDR3 in DNA: TGTGCCACCAGCAGAGGGGTCAGGTTGGGCACTGAAGCTTTCTTT. This encodes CATSRGVRLGTEAFF.

The CDR3 DNA reads TGTGCCAGCAGCTTAGTGAAGGACAGGGCCCACGAGCAGTACTTC. Amino acid sequence: CASSLVKDRAHEQYF. The rearrangement links TRBV7-2 to TRBJ2-7; 8 bases align to TRBD1. CDR1 and CDR2 (germline): SGHTA, FQGNSA. The CDR3 is 15 amino acids. With V trimmed by 1 base and J by 5 bases, 7 bases remained unmatched.

The chain has TRBV4-1 and TRBJ1-1, with a possible D match to TRBD1 (6 bases). Per germline, CDR1 MGHRA and CDR2 YSYEKL. CDR3 length: 14 amino acids. Trimming took off 10 bases at V and 3 bases at J, with 18 bases between the two ends. The CDR3 spells CAIRSTGRDTEAFF. The CDR3 DNA is TGCGCCATCCGCTCGACAGGTCGCGACACTGAAGCTTTCTTT.

This rearrangement joins TRBV2 to TRBJ2-7; no reliable D call. Germline V gene lookup returns CDR1 SNHLY and CDR2 FYNNEI. The length of the CDR3 is 10 residues. Trimming pared 6 bases from V and 4 bases from J, leaving 4 bases between. The CDR3 reads CASRAYEQYF. CDR3 DNA: TGTGCCAGCAGGGCTTACGAGCAGTACTTC.

The rearrangement joins TRBV11-2 to TRBJ2-7; D perhaps matches TRBD2 (5 bases). Deletions cut 1 base from V and 3 bases from J, with 13 bases between. The CDR3 sequence is 15 residues long. CDR1 SGHAT and CDR2 FQNNGV come from the germline V gene. CDR3 loop: CASSLVAAAIYEQYF. The CDR3 DNA follows: TGTGCCAGCAGCTTAGTCGCAGCGGCGATCTACGAGCAGTACTTC.

The chain carries TRBV10-3 and TRBJ2-1; D is possibly TRBD1 (6 bases). CDR1 and CDR2 from the germline V gene are ENHRY and SYGVKD. The CDR3 loop spans 14 amino acids. The V gene lost 4 bases and the J gene lost 9 bases, with 16 bases spanning the gap. The chain's CDR3 is CAISGAGTNPEQFF. DNA for the CDR3: TGTGCCATCAGTGGAGCTGGGACAAACCCTGAGCAGTTCTTC.

The chain is built from TRBV29-1 and TRBJ2-2; 14 bases agree with TRBD2. Germline assignment: CDR1 SQVTM and CDR2 ANQGSEA. The CDR3 totals 14 residues. Germline trimming cut 8 bases from V and 6 bases from J; bases unmatched to any gene: 5. CDR3 DNA: TGCAGCTCCCGACTAGCGGGAGGGTCCGGGGAGCTGTTTTTT. Protein: CSSRLAGGSGELFF.

The chain links TRBV19 to TRBJ1-2; 7 bases fit TRBD1. Germline CDR1 and CDR2: LNHDA and SQIVND (reference sequence). V gave up 8 bases and J gave up 4 bases; unmatched junction bases: 7. The CDR3 covers 13 residues. CDR3 coding DNA: TGTGCCAGTGAGGGGGCAAAAAGCTATGGCTACACCTTC. Amino acids: CASEGAKSYGYTF.

The chain carries TRBV14 and TRBJ2-1, with D hard to call. The germline CDR1 and CDR2 sequences are SGHDN and FVKESK. Trimming took 1 base from V and 10 from J, leaving 8 bases between them. The CDR3 totals 12 residues. This CDR3 reads CASSQAPSEQFF. In DNA form, the CDR3 reads TGTGCCAGCAGCCAAGCCCCCAGCGAGCAGTTCTTC.

V usage is TRBV5-4 and J usage is TRBJ1-2; no clear D. The CDR3 sequence is 16 residues long. Germline lookup yields CDR1 SGHNT and CDR2 YYREEE (reference sequence). Trimming removed 4 bases at V and 2 bases at J, with 18 bases between. CDR3 nucleotides: TGTGCCAGCAGCACCCCTCGGGGAGAAGTCAACTATGGCTACACCTTC. Protein sequence: CASSTPRGEVNYGYTF. Full variable domain (missing parts from reference TRBV5-4 and TRBJ1-2): ETGVTQSPTHLIKTRGQQVTLRCSSQSGHNTVSWYQQALGQGPQFIFQYYREEENGRGNFPPRFSGLQFPNYSSELNVNALELDDSALYLCASSTPRGEVNYGYTFGSGTRLTVV.

V gene TRBV27 combines with J gene TRBJ1-5; 9 bases fit TRBD1. J lost 2 bases, V lost 5 bases, and 13 bases had no gene match. Per the germline V gene, CDR1 is MNHEY and CDR2 is SMNVEV (reference sequence). CDR3 size: 18 residues. This CDR3 reads CASSPGTGRIGRNQPQHF. CDR3 nucleotide sequence: TGTGCCAGCAGTCCCGGGACAGGGAGAATTGGGCGCAATCAGCCCCAGCATTTT.

This rearrangement joins TRBV11-1 to TRBJ2-5; the D is unclear. V was clipped by 1 base and J by 5 bases, with 11 bases between them. From germline, CDR1 is SGHAT and CDR2 FQDESV (reference sequence). The CDR3 runs to 14 residues. The CDR3 region has the DNA TGTGCCAGCAGCTTAGGGGGTGACGCGGAGACCCAGTACTTC. Protein product: CASSLGGDAETQYF. Using reference TRBV11-1 and TRBJ2-5 for the parts outside the CDR3, the full variable domain is EAEVAQSPRYKITEKSQAVAFWCDPISGHATLYWYRQILGQGPELLVQFQDESVVDDSQLPKDRFSAERLKGVDSTLKIQPAELGDSAMYLCASSLGGDAETQYFGPGTRLLVL.

The chain links TRBV6-4 to TRBJ2-6; 8 nucleotides line up with TRBD1. CDR3 length: 17 amino acids. Germline trimming cut 4 bases from V and 2 bases from J; bases unmatched to any gene: 7. Germline V gives CDR1 MRHNA, CDR2 SNTAGT. CDR3 region: CASSAFHRGAGANVLTF. The CDR3 DNA reads as TGTGCCAGCAGTGCCTTCCACAGGGGGGCTGGGGCCAACGTCCTGACTTTC.

V usage is TRBV7-8 and J usage is TRBJ1-2; 9 positions match TRBD1. V shed 5 bases and J 6 bases; nucleotides not matched to a gene: 10. Germline V gives CDR1 SGHVS, CDR2 FQNEAQ. This CDR3 is 15 amino acids long. As DNA, the CDR3 is TGTGCCAGCAGCATAACACAGGGGGCTAGTAATGGCTACACCTTC. As protein: CASSITQGASNGYTF.